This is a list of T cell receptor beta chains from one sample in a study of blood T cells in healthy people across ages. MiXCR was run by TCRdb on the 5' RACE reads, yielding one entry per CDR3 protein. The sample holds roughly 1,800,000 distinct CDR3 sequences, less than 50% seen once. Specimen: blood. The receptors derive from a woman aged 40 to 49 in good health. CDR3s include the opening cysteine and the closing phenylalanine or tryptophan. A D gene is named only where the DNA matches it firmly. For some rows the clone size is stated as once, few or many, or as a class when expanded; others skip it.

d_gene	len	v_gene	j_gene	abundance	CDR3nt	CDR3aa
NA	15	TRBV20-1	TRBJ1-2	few	TGCAGTGCTCGTAGCCCGGGGGGCGCGGACTATGGCTACACCTTC	CSARSPGGADYGYTF
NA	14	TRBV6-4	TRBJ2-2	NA	TGTGCCAGCAGTGACCCGCCAAACACCGGGGAGCTGTTTTTT	CASSDPPNTGELFF
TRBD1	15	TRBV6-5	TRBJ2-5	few	TGTGCCAGCAGCTATATAGACAGGGTGGGAGAGACCCAGTACTTC	CASSYIDRVGETQYF
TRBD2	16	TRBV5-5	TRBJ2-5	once	TGTGCCGGCAGCTTGGGTCCGGGGGGATACCAAGAGACCCAGTACTTC	CAGSLGPGGYQETQYF
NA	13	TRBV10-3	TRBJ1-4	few	TGTGCCATTTCTCCAGAGCCTAATGAAAAACTGTTTTTT	CAISPEPNEKLFF
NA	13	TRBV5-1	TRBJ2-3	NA	TGCGCCAGCAGCTTCACGCTCGCAGATACGCAGTATTTT	CASSFTLADTQYF
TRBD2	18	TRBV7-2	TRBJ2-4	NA	TGTGCCAGCAGCTTAGGGAGGACTAGCGGGGGGGCCGCGAACATTCAGTACTTC	CASSLGRTSGGAANIQYF
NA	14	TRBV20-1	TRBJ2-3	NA	TGCAGTGCTCGGGACTCTAAAGGCACAGATACGCAGTATTTT	CSARDSKGTDTQYF
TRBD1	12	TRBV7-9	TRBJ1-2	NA	TGTGCCAGCAGCGCCCAGACAGGGAGCTACACCTTC	CASSAQTGSYTF
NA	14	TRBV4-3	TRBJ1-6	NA	TGCGCCAGTAGCCAAGAAGGGTACGGTTCACCCCTCCACTTT	CASSQEGYGSPLHF
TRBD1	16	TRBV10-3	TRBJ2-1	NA	TGTGCCAAGGAGGTTTGCATAGGACAGGAACAAGAGACCCAGTTCTTC	CAKEVCIGQEQETQFF
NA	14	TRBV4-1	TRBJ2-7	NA	TGCGCCAGCAGCCAAGAGGTTGTGGTCGGGGAGCAGTACTTC	CASSQEVVVGEQYF
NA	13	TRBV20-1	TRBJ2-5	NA	TGCAGTGTCTACGAGGGGGGGCAGGAGACCCAGTACTTC	CSVYEGGQETQYF
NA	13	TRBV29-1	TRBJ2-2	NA	TGCAGCGTTGGGGGACTCCACACCGGGGAGCTGTTTTTT	CSVGGLHTGELFF
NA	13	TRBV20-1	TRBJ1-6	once	TGCAGTGCGAAAAGGGAGACTAATTCACCCCTCCACTTT	CSAKRETNSPLHF
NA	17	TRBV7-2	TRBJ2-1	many	TGTGCCAGCAGCCATGGTTTCGGACAAAGCTCCTACAATGAGCAGTTCTTC	CASSHGFGQSSYNEQFF
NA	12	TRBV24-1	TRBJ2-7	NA	TGTGCCACCAGTACGGTTTTCAATGAGCAGTACTTC	CATSTVFNEQYF
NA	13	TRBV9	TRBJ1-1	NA	TGTGCCAGCAGCGCGCAGGTTTTAACTGAAGCTTTCTTT	CASSAQVLTEAFF
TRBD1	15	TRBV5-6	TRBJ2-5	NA	TGTGCCAGCAACCGAGTGGACAGGGGAATGGGTGAGCAGTACTTC	CASNRVDRGMGEQYF
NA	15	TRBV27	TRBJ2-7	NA	TGTGCCAGCAGTTTCGGGGAACTGGGAAGCTACGAGCAGTACTTC	CASSFGELGSYEQYF
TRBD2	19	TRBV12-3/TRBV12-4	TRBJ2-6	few	TGTGCCAGCAGTTTAGGGGCTCAGCGGGGTCCCTCTGGGGCCAACGTCCTGACTTTC	CASSLGAQRGPSGANVLTF
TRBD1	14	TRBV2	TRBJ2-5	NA	TGTGCCAGCACCGGGACAGGCCAACAAGAGACCCAGTACTTC	CASTGTGQQETQYF
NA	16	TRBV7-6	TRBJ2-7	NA	TGTGCCAGCAGCTTAGTCGGCGGGGCGAGCTCCTACGAGCAGTACTTC	CASSLVGGASSYEQYF
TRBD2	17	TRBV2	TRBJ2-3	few	TGTGCCAGCCTGACTAGCGGGGGATCAACTAGCACAGATACGCAGTATTTT	CASLTSGGSTSTDTQYF
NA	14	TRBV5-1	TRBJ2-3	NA	TGCGCCAGCAGCGAGGACGCGGGGACAGATACGCAGTATTTT	CASSEDAGTDTQYF
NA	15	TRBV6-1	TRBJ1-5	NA	TGTGCCAGCAGTGAGCCGAGGAATAGCAATCAGCCCCAGCATTTT	CASSEPRNSNQPQHF
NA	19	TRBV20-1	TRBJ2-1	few	TGCAGTGCTAGAGAATCGAGGTTCTTTGGGGCTAGTCCCCTGAATGAGCAGTTCTTC	CSARESRFFGASPLNEQFF
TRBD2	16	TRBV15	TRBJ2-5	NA	TGTGCCACCAGCACCCTGACTAGCGTAACCCAAGAGACCCAGTACTTC	CATSTLTSVTQETQYF
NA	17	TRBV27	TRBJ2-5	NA	TGTGCCAGCAGCTTCGCCCCCTCGCGAACGGGGGCAGAGACCCAGTACTTC	CASSFAPSRTGAETQYF
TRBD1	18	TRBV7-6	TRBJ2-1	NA	TGTGCCAGCAGCTTAGCGCGTCTACAGGGGAGATCCTACAATGAGCAGTTCTTC	CASSLARLQGRSYNEQFF
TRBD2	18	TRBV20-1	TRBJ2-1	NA	TGCAGTGCTAGAGATGGACTAGCGGGGGGGATCGGGTACAATGAGCAGTTCTTC	CSARDGLAGGIGYNEQFF
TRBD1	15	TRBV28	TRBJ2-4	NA	TGTGCCAGCAGTTCCCCCGGGACAGGGGCAAACATTCAGTACTTC	CASSSPGTGANIQYF
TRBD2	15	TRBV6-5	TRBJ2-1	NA	TGTGCCAGCACCCGAAAAGCGGCTAGCGGGCATGAGCAGTTCTTC	CASTRKAASGHEQFF
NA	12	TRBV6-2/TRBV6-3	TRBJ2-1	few	TGTGCCAGCAGTTACTCTCCAGTTGAGCAGTTCTTC	CASSYSPVEQFF
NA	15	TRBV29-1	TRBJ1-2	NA	TGCAGCGGGGAACAGGTGGCTTTTCCTAACTATGGCTACACCTTC	CSGEQVAFPNYGYTF
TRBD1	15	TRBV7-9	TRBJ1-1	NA	TGTGCCAGCACCTCGTTGGGGACAGGGAGGCCTGAAGCTTTCTTT	CASTSLGTGRPEAFF
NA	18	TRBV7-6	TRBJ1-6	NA	TGTGCCAGCAGCTTAGCCACTCACAGGGTCCGCTATAATTCACCCCTCCACTTT	CASSLATHRVRYNSPLHF
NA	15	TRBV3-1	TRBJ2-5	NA	TGTGCCAGCAGCCAAGTTCCCAAGACTCAAGAGACCCAGTACTTC	CASSQVPKTQETQYF
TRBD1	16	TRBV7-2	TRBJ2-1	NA	TGTGCCAGCAGTCAATTCGGGCAGGGGGCAAGAGATGAGCAGTTCTTC	CASSQFGQGARDEQFF
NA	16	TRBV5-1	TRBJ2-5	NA	TGCGCCAGCATCTCTGGGGCCTACAGAAAACAAGAGACCCAGTACTTC	CASISGAYRKQETQYF
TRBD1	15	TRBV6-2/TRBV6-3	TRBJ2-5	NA	TGTGCCAGCAGACCGACAGGGGGATGGCGGGAGACCCAGTACTTC	CASRPTGGWRETQYF